These T cell receptor beta chains were read from a single sample in a study of Graves' ophthalmopathy and Graves' hyperthyroidism. Via MiXCR, TCRdb re-called the multiplex PCR reads, giving one row per CDR3 protein. This table holds some 390,000 distinct CDR3 sequences, approximately 16% found once. Sequencing was carried out using peripheral blood. Receptor source: a woman between 18 and 29 years old with Graves' ophthalmopathy. Each CDR3 is given with its conserved first and last residue. The D gene is left open where the match is weak. Clone size, where shown, is once, few, many, or a class for clones that have expanded.

V gene	J gene	clone size	D gene	CDR3 DNA	CDR3 protein
TRBV24-1	TRBJ2-7	NA	TRBD1	TGTGCCACCAGTGAAAGGACAGGGGTGGGCGCCAGCTCCTACAATGAGCAGTACTTC	CATSERTGVGASSYNEQYF
TRBV6-1	TRBJ2-2	many	NA	TGTGCCAGCAGTGACAGGGGAGCCGGGGAGCTGTTTTTT	CASSDRGAGELFF
TRBV4-2	TRBJ2-7	few	NA	TGTGCCAGCAGCCAAGACCAAAACGAGCTTGACTTCTCCTACGAGCAGTACTTC	CASSQDQNELDFSYEQYF
TRBV6-1	TRBJ2-7	many	NA	TGTGCCAGCAGCCGAAGCGGGCGGATTCTAAATTACGAGCAGTACTTC	CASSRSGRILNYEQYF
TRBV6-2/TRBV6-3	TRBJ1-1	many	NA	TGTGCCAGCAGTTACGGGGCGATACAAGCTTTCTTT	CASSYGAIQAFF
TRBV6-1	TRBJ2-7	few	TRBD1	TGTGCCAGCAGTAGAGACAGGGGACACGAGCAGTACTTC	CASSRDRGHEQYF
TRBV20-1	TRBJ2-7	many	NA	TGCAGTGCTAGATCCCCTAGAAGCTCCTACGAGCAGTACTTC	CSARSPRSSYEQYF
TRBV27	TRBJ2-7	many	TRBD2	TGTGCCAGCAGTCCGAAACTAGCGGGAGGGGTCTACGAGCAGTACTTC	CASSPKLAGGVYEQYF
TRBV4-2	TRBJ2-7	many	NA	TGTGCCAGCAGCCAAGACACTCAGGGTGGGGCCTACGAGCAGTACTTC	CASSQDTQGGAYEQYF
TRBV7-2	TRBJ2-5	many	TRBD1	TGTGCCAGCAGCCGAGGACAGGGGTCCCAAGAGACCCAGTACTTC	CASSRGQGSQETQYF
TRBV28	TRBJ1-5	many	NA	TGTGCCAGCAGAGGGGCCCTCAGCAATCAGCCCCAGCATTTT	CASRGALSNQPQHF
TRBV19	TRBJ2-5	many	NA	TGTGCCAGTAGTATGGCCTCCAGGTCGCTGTTCCAAGAGACCCAGTACTTC	CASSMASRSLFQETQYF
TRBV12-3/TRBV12-4	TRBJ1-1	many	TRBD1	TGTGCCAGCAGTTTAATAGGGGGCGCAAAAACTGAAGCTTTCTTT	CASSLIGGAKTEAFF
TRBV6-5	TRBJ1-5	many	TRBD1	TGTGCCAGCAGAGCGCCTGGACAGGGGGCCTATAGCAATCAGCCCCAGCATTTT	CASRAPGQGAYSNQPQHF
TRBV6-5	TRBJ1-6	many	TRBD1	TGTGCCAGCAGGACCCGGACAGGGAAGCTTGTTTCACCCCTCCACTTT	CASRTRTGKLVSPLHF
TRBV10-1	TRBJ2-7	many	NA	TGCGCCAGCAGTGAGTTTGGGGCCGTCCGGGACGAGCAGTACTTC	CASSEFGAVRDEQYF
TRBV12-3/TRBV12-4	TRBJ1-5	many	NA	TGTGCCAGCAGTTGGAAGGGGGATCAGCCCCAGCATTTT	CASSWKGDQPQHF
TRBV11-1	TRBJ2-5	many	NA	TGTGCCAGCAGCTTAGACAGGGCAGCGAAGACCCAGTACTTC	CASSLDRAAKTQYF
TRBV28	TRBJ2-5	once	TRBD2	TGTGCCAGCAGTCCCCGGGTAGCGGGAGAACAAGAGACCCAGTACTTC	CASSPRVAGEQETQYF
TRBV6-1	TRBJ1-5	many	TRBD1	TGTGCCAGCACTGGGACAGGGGGGGTGGGTCAGCCCCAGCATTTT	CASTGTGGVGQPQHF
TRBV24-1	TRBJ2-7	NA	TRBD1	TGTGCCACCGCGGGACAGGGCCACGAGCAGTACTTC	CATAGQGHEQYF
TRBV12-3/TRBV12-4	TRBJ2-4	many	NA	TGTGCCAGCAGTTCCACGGGTACGACCAAAAACATTCAGTACTTC	CASSSTGTTKNIQYF
TRBV20-1	TRBJ1-2	many	NA	TGCAGTGCCCTCGGGAATGCGAGGGGCTACACCTTC	CSALGNARGYTF
TRBV12-3/TRBV12-4	TRBJ2-6	many	TRBD1	TGTGCCAGCAGTTTCTGGACAGGGGGCAATGGGGCCAACGTCCTGACTTTC	CASSFWTGGNGANVLTF
TRBV6-5	TRBJ2-5	many	NA	TGTGCCAGCAGTTTCTTTGGGGGCCCCCAAGAGACCCAGTACTTC	CASSFFGGPQETQYF
TRBV12-5	TRBJ1-6	NA	NA	TGTGCTAGTGGTTTGGGTGTCGGCGATTCACCCCTCCACTTT	CASGLGVGDSPLHF
TRBV6-1	TRBJ2-5	once	NA	TGTGCCAGCAGGTCTGGAAAGGGGGAAGAGACCCAGTACTTC	CASRSGKGEETQYF
TRBV19	TRBJ1-5	many	NA	TGTGCCAGTAGCCTCACGCTAAGGTATAGCAATCAGCCCCAGCATTTT	CASSLTLRYSNQPQHF
TRBV11-1	TRBJ1-1	NA	NA	TGTGCCAGCAGCCCCCCGGGTCGCGTGGGCGTAAGAACTGAAGCTTTCTTT	CASSPPGRVGVRTEAFF
TRBV28	TRBJ2-3	many	NA	TGTGCCAGCAGTTCGTCCCCCCCGAATACGCAGTATTTT	CASSSSPPNTQYF
TRBV7-2	TRBJ2-5	NA	NA	TGTGCCAGCAGCTGGGGGGGGCTAGAAGAAGAGACCCAGTACTTC	CASSWGGLEEETQYF
TRBV28	TRBJ1-2	many	NA	TGTGCCAGCAGTTTCCGGACGGCCTTCGAGGGCTACACCTTC	CASSFRTAFEGYTF
TRBV18	TRBJ1-2	many	NA	TGTGCCAGCTCACTGGGACTGCTCGCAAGCTACACCTTC	CASSLGLLASYTF
TRBV12-3/TRBV12-4	TRBJ2-7	many	NA	TGTGCCAGCAGTTCGAGGATCAACGAGCAGTACTTC	CASSSRINEQYF
TRBV4-2	TRBJ1-5	many	NA	TGTGCCAGCAGCCCGGAGGGGAACGTAGGGCCCCAGCATTTT	CASSPEGNVGPQHF
TRBV5-1	TRBJ1-5	NA	TRBD1	TGCGCCAGCAGCCCGACAGGGGAGCGTCAGCCCCAGCATTTT	CASSPTGERQPQHF
TRBV12-3/TRBV12-4	TRBJ1-2	NA	TRBD1	TGTGCCAGCAGTTCAGACGGACAGGCCCTGAGTGGCTACACCTTC	CASSSDGQALSGYTF
TRBV19	TRBJ2-2	few	NA	TGTGCCAGTAGTAGGTTTCCGAGGTACGGGGAGCTGTTTTTT	CASSRFPRYGELFF
TRBV12-3/TRBV12-4	TRBJ2-5	many	TRBD2	TGTGCCAGCAGGTACCGGGAGGCAGAGACCCAGTACTTC	CASRYREAETQYF
TRBV9	TRBJ1-2	many	TRBD1	TGTGCCAGCAGCGTAGCTCGGACAGGGAATAGTACCTATGGCTACACCTTC	CASSVARTGNSTYGYTF
TRBV12-5	TRBJ2-7	many	NA	TGTGCTAGTGGTTTGGTAATGGACCGCCGACGGTCCTACGAGCAGTACTTC	CASGLVMDRRRSYEQYF
TRBV7-2	TRBJ2-4	NA	NA	TGTGCCAGCAGCTTGGATAAGGGCATTCAGTACTTC	CASSLDKGIQYF
TRBV28	TRBJ1-5	NA	NA	TGTGCCAGCAGTAGGAACCAAGCGACGGCTCAGCCCCAGCATTTT	CASSRNQATAQPQHF
TRBV6-1	TRBJ2-5	many	NA	TGTGCCAGCATGACAGGAGGCGGGAAGACCCAGTACTTC	CASMTGGGKTQYF
TRBV30	TRBJ1-2	few	NA	TGTGCCTGGAGTGTTGTGACCGGGCAAGGCTACACCTTC	CAWSVVTGQGYTF
TRBV5-1	TRBJ1-1	many	TRBD1	TGCGCCAGCAGCTTACGGACAGGGGACACTGAAGCTTTCTTT	CASSLRTGDTEAFF
TRBV6-2/TRBV6-3	TRBJ1-1	NA	NA	TGTGCCAGCAGTTACGGAGGAGGGGCCCTGAACACTGAAGCTTTCTTT	CASSYGGGALNTEAFF
TRBV7-9	TRBJ2-5	many	TRBD1	TGTGCCAGCAGCTCGGGACAGGGCGGCATAAAGACCCAGTACTTC	CASSSGQGGIKTQYF
TRBV6-5	TRBJ2-7	many	NA	TGTGCCAGCAGTCGGGTCGATCCTGGAGGCGCCTACGAGCAGTACTTC	CASSRVDPGGAYEQYF
TRBV6-5	TRBJ2-7	NA	TRBD2	TGTGCCAGCAGTTTTGCTAGCGGGGCCGCCTACGAGCAGTACTTC	CASSFASGAAYEQYF
TRBV20-1	TRBJ2-6	many	TRBD2	TGCAGTGCTAGAGATATCCAACTAGCGACCGGGGCCAACGTCCTGACTTTC	CSARDIQLATGANVLTF
TRBV6-2/TRBV6-3	TRBJ1-1	many	NA	TGTGCCAGCAGTGGGATGGGGAGGACTGAAGCTTTCTTT	CASSGMGRTEAFF
TRBV24-1	TRBJ2-5	many	TRBD1	TGTGCCACCAGTGATAGGGGGCAGGGTGCACGAGAGACCCAGTACTTC	CATSDRGQGARETQYF
TRBV11-2	TRBJ2-5	many	NA	TGTGCCAGCATCCCACTCCCCCCTTGGAATAGCGAAGAGACCCAGTACTTC	CASIPLPPWNSEETQYF
TRBV7-2	TRBJ2-5	many	NA	TGTGCCAGCAGCCACGGGACTCCTCGGGAGACCCAGTACTTC	CASSHGTPRETQYF
TRBV20-1	TRBJ2-3	many	NA	TGCAGTGCGGAGGACAGCCTCATCTATTCCACAGATACGCAGTATTTT	CSAEDSLIYSTDTQYF
TRBV6-1	TRBJ1-6	NA	TRBD1	TGTGCCAGCAGTCCACAGGGGGCGCGTTTTAATTCACCCCTCCACTTT	CASSPQGARFNSPLHF
TRBV28	TRBJ1-5	many	TRBD1	TGTGCCAGCAGTCCTCATATCGGACAGGGGGACCAGCCCCAGCATTTT	CASSPHIGQGDQPQHF
TRBV12-5	TRBJ2-7	many	TRBD1	TGTGCTAGTGCCGACGGGACAGGGTCCTACGAGCAGTACTTC	CASADGTGSYEQYF
TRBV7-3	TRBJ2-7	many	NA	TGTGCCAGCAGCCCATTTCAGGGCGGTTCTGACGAGCAGTACTTC	CASSPFQGGSDEQYF